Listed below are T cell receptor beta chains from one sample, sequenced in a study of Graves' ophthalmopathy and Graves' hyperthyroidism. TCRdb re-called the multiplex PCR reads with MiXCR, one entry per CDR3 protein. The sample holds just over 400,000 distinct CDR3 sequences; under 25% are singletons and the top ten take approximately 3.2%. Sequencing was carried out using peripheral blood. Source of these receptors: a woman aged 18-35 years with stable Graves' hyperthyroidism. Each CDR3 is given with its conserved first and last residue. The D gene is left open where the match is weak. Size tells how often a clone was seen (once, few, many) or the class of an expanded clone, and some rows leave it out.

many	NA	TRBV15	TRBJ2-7	TGTGCCACCAGCAGAGATGAAGTCTACGAGCAGTACTTC	CATSRDEVYEQYF
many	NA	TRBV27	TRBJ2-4	TGTGCCAGCAGGGATGAGAGGAACATTCAGTACTTC	CASRDERNIQYF
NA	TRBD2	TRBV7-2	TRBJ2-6	TGTGCCAACATAGCGGGAACGCAGGGGGCCAACGTCCTGACTTTC	CANIAGTQGANVLTF
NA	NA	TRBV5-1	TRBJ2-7	TGCGCCAGCAGCTTGAGCGTACAGGGCTACGATCAGTACTTC	CASSLSVQGYDQYF
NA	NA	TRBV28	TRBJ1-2	TGTGCCAGCAGTTTGGGACGCCGGAGGTATGGCTACACCTTC	CASSLGRRRYGYTF
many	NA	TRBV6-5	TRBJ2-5	TGTGCCAGCCGGTTGGGGGGCCAGCGAGAGACCCAGTACTTC	CASRLGGQRETQYF
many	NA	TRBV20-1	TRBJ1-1	TGCAGTGAAAGGAACACTGAAGCTTTCTTT	CSERNTEAFF
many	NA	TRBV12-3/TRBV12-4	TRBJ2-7	TGTGCCAGCAGCCCCGGGACATGGGCCTACGAGCAGTACTTC	CASSPGTWAYEQYF
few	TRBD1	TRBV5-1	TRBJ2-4	TGCGCCAGCAGAGGACAGGGGGAAAACATTCAGTACTTC	CASRGQGENIQYF
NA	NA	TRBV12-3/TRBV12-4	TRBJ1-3	TGTGCCAGCAAAGATCAGGGAAGAGGAAACACCATATATTTT	CASKDQGRGNTIYF
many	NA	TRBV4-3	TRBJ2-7	TGCGCCAGCAGCCCCAACCGTGGGGTTCTCGGCGAGCAGTACTTC	CASSPNRGVLGEQYF